Below, 6 T cell receptor beta chains from the same sample are listed, as sequenced in a study of blood T cells in healthy people across ages. Then a second PCR, running about 7 to 11 cycles, was carried out with a sample-barcoded 5' primer and a J-beta primer mix. TCRdb re-called the 5' RACE reads through MiXCR, storing one row per CDR3 protein. Of hundreds of thousands of distinct CDR3 sequences in the sample, approximately 40% were seen once. Source material: blood. The receptors here all came from a man older than 75 in good health.

This clonotype has more than one count but fewer than ten. This chain links TRBV7-3 with TRBJ2-2; a weak D match, TRBD2 (6 bases). Trimming stripped 5 bases from V and 6 bases from J, with 10 bases between. Germline V lookup: CDR1 SGHTA, CDR2 FQGTGA. There are 13 residues in the CDR3. DNA of the CDR3: TGTGCCAGCAGCCTACGGGAGTCCGGGGAGCTGTTTTTT. Translation: CASSLRESGELFF.

This chain joins TRBV7-3 and TRBJ2-3, with D possibly being TRBD1 or TRBD2 (5 bases each). CDR1 and CDR2 (germline): SGHTA, FQGTGA. CDR3 length: 15 residues. V lost 4 bases and J 5 bases, leaving 16 bases between the germline ends. CDR3 coding DNA: TGTGCCAGCAGCTCATCCTTAGGGGCGGGAGATACGCAGTATTTT. It specifies CASSSSLGAGDTQYF.

There are a few counts of this clonotype. Relative to the germline gene, one junction end is altered; a read error may explain this. The chain carries TRBV10-2 and TRBJ2-7, with 7 bases fitting TRBD1. Germline V gene data show CDR1 as WSHSY and CDR2 as SAAADI. This CDR3 has 15 amino acids. CDR3 nucleotides: TGCGCCAGCATTGAGACCGGGACAGCCTCCTACGAGCAGTACTTC. Translated, it gives CASIETGTASYEQYF.

This clonotype was observed a handful of times. The chain carries TRBV15 and TRBJ2-1, with TRBD2 as a possible D gene (5 bases). The CDR3 consists of 16 residues. Trimming pared 0 bases from V and 7 bases from J, leaving 16 bases between. CDR1 is LNHNV and CDR2 is YYDKDF in the germline V gene (reference sequence). The CDR3 bases are TGTGCCACCAGCAGAGATATGGTAGCAGGAGGTAATGAGCAGTTCTTC. This codes for CATSRDMVAGGNEQFF.

CDR3 sequence: CASSPRIPSYNEQFF. For the CDR3, the DNA is TGTGCCAGCAGCCCTAGGATACCGTCCTACAATGAGCAGTTCTTC. The chain combines TRBV7-2 with TRBJ2-1; D is ambiguous. V lost 5 bases, J lost 1 base, and 12 bases lay in between. CDR3 size: 15 residues. Per the germline V gene, CDR1 is SGHTA and CDR2 is FQGNSA.

This clonotype has only a few counts. The chain employs TRBV5-1 and TRBJ2-1; TRBD2 agrees at 12 bases. The CDR3 has 14 amino acids. The V and J ends lost 5 bases and 9 bases, in that order; junction bases with no gene match: 6. The germline CDR1 and CDR2 sequences are SGHRS and YFSETQ. The CDR3 is CASRLAGGWAEQFF. In DNA, the CDR3 is TGCGCCAGCAGACTAGCGGGAGGATGGGCTGAGCAGTTCTTC.